The 16 T cell receptor beta chains given below trace back to one sample, sequenced in a study of early T cells in non-severe SARS-CoV-2 infection (dated by TCRdb to the early 2020s). Receptor amplification or capture employed 5' RACE. The run used a NextSeq 500. Clones were called with MiXCR by TCRdb after fastp trimmed the public reads at Q25, and only in-frame beta chains were retained. Identical CDR3 proteins give one entry, which carries the most common genes and DNA. This sample is represented by tens of thousands of distinct CDR3 sequences; around 6.5% of them were singletons. About 2.6% of the sample goes to the ten largest clones. The specimen was whole blood, collected at baseline. All receptors derive from an adult who was a healthcare worker with PCR-confirmed SARS-CoV-2 infection or an uninfected control (not recorded which).

This clonotype appeared a few times. CDR3 coding DNA: TGTGCCAGCAGCTCAAACAGGGCAACTAATGAAAAACTGTTTTTT. It yields the protein CASSSNRATNEKLFF. V is TRBV7-8 and J is TRBJ1-4; a possible D gene is TRBD1 (6 bases). V was clipped by 4 bases and J by 0 bases, with 9 bases between them. Per the germline V gene, CDR1 is SGHVS and CDR2 is FQNEAQ. This CDR3 has 15 residues.

This clonotype has only a few counts. The rearrangement joins TRBV20-1 to TRBJ2-6; D is possibly TRBD1 (5 bases). Trimming pared 3 bases from V and 1 base from J, leaving 16 bases between. Germline values: CDR1 DFQATT, CDR2 SNEGSKA (reference sequence). This CDR3 has 17 amino acids. The CDR3 region is CSASSPGSWSGANVLTF. CDR3 nucleotides: TGCAGTGCTAGTTCGCCAGGGTCCTGGTCTGGGGCCAACGTCCTGACTTTC.

This chain connects TRBV5-1 to TRBJ2-7, with 7 bases matching TRBD1. Germline V gene lookup returns CDR1 SGHRS and CDR2 YFSETQ. The CDR3 is 13 amino acids. Trimming cost V 4 bases and J 2 bases; bases outside gene matches: 3. The CDR3 region has the DNA TGCGCCAGCAGCACGGGACAGCCCTACGAGCAGTACTTC. Its translation is CASSTGQPYEQYF.

The chain is built from TRBV9 and TRBJ2-3, with unresolved D. The CDR3 loop spans 15 amino acids. CDR1 and CDR2 (germline): SGDLS, YYNGEE. Trimming took 0 bases from V and 0 from J, leaving 8 bases between them. The CDR3 spells CASSVGQPSTDTQYF. Written as DNA, the CDR3 is TGTGCCAGCAGCGTAGGGCAGCCAAGCACAGATACGCAGTATTTT.

The table lists this clonotype with many counts. The V gene is TRBV6-1, the J gene TRBJ2-3, with D possibly matching TRBD2 (6 bases). The CDR3 is 15 amino acids. V was clipped by 6 bases and J by 1 base, with 14 bases between them. Germline V lookup: CDR1 MNHNS, CDR2 SASEGT. CDR3 DNA sequence: TGTGCCAGCAGCTTTGGACTAAAGGGCACAGATACGCAGTATTTT. It yields the protein CASSFGLKGTDTQYF.

This clonotype occurred a few times. The chain is built from TRBV5-1 and TRBJ2-7, with 7 nucleotides matching TRBD1. Germline trimming cut 3 bases from V and 2 bases from J; bases unmatched to any gene: 11. Looked up from germline, CDR1 is SGHRS and CDR2 is YFSETQ. The CDR3 loop spans 16 amino acids. The CDR3 DNA is TGCGCCAGCAGCTCCTCCCCCGGGACAGAGACCTACGAGCAGTACTTC. Amino acids: CASSSSPGTETYEQYF.

This clonotype was counted a few times. The chain uses TRBV12-3 or TRBV12-4 and TRBJ1-1; D not resolved. The V and J ends lost 3 bases and 5 bases respectively, with 13 bases between them. The CDR3 is 14 amino acids. The CDR3 sequence is CASSFASVRTEAFF. CDR3 nucleotide sequence: TGTGCCAGCAGTTTCGCGTCGGTAAGGACTGAAGCTTTCTTT.

This clonotype was seen a handful of times. This sequence joins TRBV4-3 and TRBJ2-3; D could derive from TRBD1 or TRBD2 (6 bases each). The CDR3 has 15 residues. The ends were cut back, 4 bases at V and 3 bases at J, with 14 bases in the middle. The germline V gene has CDR1 LGHNA and CDR2 YSLEER. This CDR3 reads CASSRGRGLTDTQYF. The CDR3 region has the DNA TGCGCCAGCAGCCGGGGCAGGGGACTGACAGATACGCAGTATTTT.

The chain joins TRBV29-1 to TRBJ2-5; either TRBD1 or TRBD2 may fit D (6 bases each). The V end was cut by 3 bases, the J end by 3 bases, with 11 bases between. From germline, CDR1 is SQVTM and CDR2 ANQGSEA. This CDR3 has 13 amino acids. Written as DNA, the CDR3 is TGCAGCGTTGACGGGGGCGGTGAAGAGACCCAGTACTTC. Protein sequence: CSVDGGGEETQYF.

V usage is TRBV10-2 and J usage is TRBJ1-5; no clear D. CDR3 size: 16 residues. CDR1 WSHSY and CDR2 SAAADI come from the germline V gene. The V end lost 5 bases, the J end lost 3 bases, and 17 bases lay between the germline ends. The CDR3 sequence: CASSKTEEQNNQPQHF. The CDR3 DNA reads as TGCGCCAGCAGTAAGACGGAAGAGCAGAACAATCAGCCCCAGCATTTT.

There are many counts of this clonotype. The chain is built from TRBV7-8 and TRBJ1-1, with a weak D call TRBD1 (5 bases). The CDR3 is made up of 16 amino acids. Germline lookup yields CDR1 SGHVS and CDR2 FQNEAQ. Trimming pared 5 bases from V and 0 bases from J, leaving 16 bases between. The CDR3 reads CASSVYWRQLNTEAFF. The CDR3 DNA sequence: TGTGCCAGCAGCGTATACTGGAGACAGCTGAACACTGAAGCTTTCTTT. Variable domain in full (rest from reference TRBV7-8 and TRBJ1-1): GAGVSQSPRYKVAKRGQDVALRCDPISGHVSLFWYQQALGQGPEFLTYFQNEAQLDKSGLPSDRFFAERPEGSVSTLKIQRTQQEDSAVYLCASSVYWRQLNTEAFFGQGTRLTVV.

This clonotype has only a few counts. Its ends do not fully match the called genes, so a read error is possible. The chain uses TRBV11-2 and TRBJ1-3, with D unresolved. CDR1 is SGHAT and CDR2 is FQNNGV in the germline V gene. The CDR3 extends over 14 amino acids. Here the CDR3 reads CASSLGRSENTIYF. As DNA, the CDR3 is TGTGCCAGCAGCTTAGGCAGATCTGAAAACACCATATATTTT. Full variable domain (missing parts from reference TRBV11-2 and TRBJ1-3): EAGVAQSPRYKIIEKRQSVAFWCNPISGHATLYWYQQILGQGPKLLIQFQNNGVVDDSQLPKDRFSAERLKGVDSTLKIQPAKLEDSAVYLCASSLGRSENTIYFGEGSWLTVV.

The sample holds many counts of this clonotype. The chain combines TRBV20-1 with TRBJ1-5, with unresolved D. Looked up from germline, CDR1 is DFQATT and CDR2 is SNEGSKA (reference sequence). V lost 5 bases to trimming and J lost 0 bases, with 11 bases between them. This CDR3 has 14 residues. The CDR3 region is CSALDLYSNQPQHF. The CDR3 bases are TGCAGTGCTTTGGATCTTTATAGCAATCAGCCCCAGCATTTT.

CDR3 residues: CASSISGTGLAGELFF. CDR3 DNA sequence: TGTGCCAGTAGTATCTCCGGGACAGGGTTAGCCGGGGAGCTGTTTTTT. The chain combines TRBV19 with TRBJ2-2; 9 positions match TRBD1. With 3 bases clipped from V and 6 bases from J, the junction kept 8 bases outside the gene matches. The germline gives CDR1 LNHDA, CDR2 SQIVND (reference sequence). This CDR3 has 16 residues.

This clonotype was seen ten or more times. The chain carries TRBV11-2 and TRBJ1-6; D might be TRBD1 (6 bases). Trimming removed 6 bases at V and 7 bases at J, with 13 bases between. Germline-derived CDR1 and CDR2 are SGHAT and FQNNGV. The CDR3 totals 14 residues. Here the CDR3 DNA reads TGTGCCAGCAGTTCCGGGACATTGAATTCACCCCTCCACTTT. Its protein is CASSSGTLNSPLHF.

This clonotype appeared a few times. The chain recombines TRBV27 with TRBJ2-5, with 12 nucleotides matching TRBD2. The CDR3 totals 17 residues. Germline CDR1 reads MNHEY; CDR2 reads SMNVEV (reference sequence). The junction had 5 bases not matched to a gene; V was cut back by 3 bases and J by 0 bases. The CDR3 spells CASSLYGTSGYQETQYF. CDR3 bases: TGTGCCAGCAGTTTGTACGGGACTAGCGGGTACCAAGAGACCCAGTACTTC.